This is a list of T cell receptor beta chains from one sample in a study of T cells after yellow fever vaccination. Via MiXCR, TCRdb re-called the 5' RACE reads, giving one row per CDR3 protein. This sample has about 170,000 distinct CDR3 sequences, with approximately 6% found just once. The material was CD4+ T cells sorted from PBMCs, obtained on the day of the first yellow fever vaccination. Every receptor here comes from a man younger than 30 who received the YFV17D yellow fever vaccine. CDR3s include the opening cysteine and the closing phenylalanine or tryptophan. A D gene is named only where the DNA matches it firmly. Not all rows give a size; the values are once, few, many and, for expanded clones, a class.

d_gene: .; v_gene: TRBV2; j_gene: TRBJ2-3; abundance: many; CDR3aa: CASNEPTDTQYF; CDR3nt: TGTGCCAGCAACGAACCTACGGATACGCAGTATTTT
d_gene: .; v_gene: TRBV7-9; j_gene: TRBJ2-1; abundance: .; CDR3aa: CASSFSPSSGGYNEQFF; CDR3nt: TGTGCCAGCAGCTTTAGTCCGTCCAGCGGAGGATACAATGAGCAGTTCTTC
d_gene: .; v_gene: TRBV7-3; j_gene: TRBJ2-1; abundance: .; CDR3aa: CASSLLGTPEFF; CDR3nt: TGTGCCAGCAGCTTACTCGGGACTCCTGAGTTCTTC
d_gene: .; v_gene: TRBV5-1; j_gene: TRBJ1-2; abundance: few; CDR3aa: CASSTGQIYGYTF; CDR3nt: TGCGCCAGCAGCACCGGACAGATCTATGGCTACACCTTC
d_gene: TRBD2; v_gene: TRBV20-1; j_gene: TRBJ2-1; abundance: many; CDR3aa: CSARVASGNNEQFF; CDR3nt: TGCAGTGCTAGAGTGGCTAGCGGCAACAATGAGCAGTTCTTC
d_gene: TRBD2; v_gene: TRBV3-1; j_gene: TRBJ2-5; abundance: many; CDR3aa: CASSQDARFAGEETQYF; CDR3nt: TGTGCCAGCAGCCAAGACGCAAGATTTGCGGGAGAAGAGACCCAGTACTTC
d_gene: .; v_gene: TRBV20-1; j_gene: TRBJ2-2; abundance: few; CDR3aa: CSARDRINTGELFF; CDR3nt: TGCAGTGCTAGAGATCGGATAAACACCGGGGAGCTGTTTTTT
d_gene: .; v_gene: TRBV6-6; j_gene: TRBJ1-3; abundance: many; CDR3aa: CASSLTGGNTIYF; CDR3nt: TGTGCCAGCAGTTTAACGGGAGGAAACACCATATATTTT
d_gene: TRBD2; v_gene: TRBV5-1; j_gene: TRBJ2-5; abundance: few; CDR3aa: CASSLVPSGGTSQETQYF; CDR3nt: TGCGCCAGCAGCTTGGTGCCTAGCGGGGGGACTTCGCAAGAGACCCAGTACTTC
d_gene: TRBD1; v_gene: TRBV5-5; j_gene: TRBJ1-3; abundance: .; CDR3aa: CASSLYGTVNTIYF; CDR3nt: TGTGCCAGCAGCTTGTACGGGACAGTAAACACCATATATTTT
d_gene: TRBD1; v_gene: TRBV9; j_gene: TRBJ2-4; abundance: many; CDR3aa: CASSVGDRGNIQYF; CDR3nt: TGTGCCAGCAGCGTCGGGGACAGGGGAAACATTCAGTACTTC
d_gene: TRBD2; v_gene: TRBV5-1; j_gene: TRBJ2-1; abundance: few; CDR3aa: CASSRNSLAGGFSSYNEQFF; CDR3nt: TGCGCCAGCAGCAGAAACTCCCTAGCGGGGGGGTTTTCGTCCTACAATGAGCAGTTCTTC
d_gene: .; v_gene: TRBV18; j_gene: TRBJ2-5; abundance: many; CDR3aa: CASSPGTRETQYF; CDR3nt: TGTGCCAGCTCACCAGGGACCCGGGAGACCCAGTACTTC
d_gene: TRBD1; v_gene: TRBV7-9; j_gene: TRBJ1-6; abundance: many; CDR3aa: CASSLSTGYNSPLHF; CDR3nt: TGTGCCAGCAGCTTATCGACAGGGTATAATTCACCCCTCCACTTT
d_gene: .; v_gene: TRBV20-1; j_gene: TRBJ1-6; abundance: few; CDR3aa: CSAGIGGIYNSPLHF; CDR3nt: TGCAGTGCGGGGATCGGGGGGATATATAATTCACCCCTCCACTTT
d_gene: TRBD1; v_gene: TRBV5-4; j_gene: TRBJ1-1; abundance: few; CDR3aa: CASRGTGENTEAFF; CDR3nt: TGTGCCAGCAGGGGGACAGGCGAGAACACTGAAGCTTTCTTT
d_gene: TRBD2; v_gene: TRBV7-2; j_gene: TRBJ2-3; abundance: many; CDR3aa: CASSLRTSGTDTQYF; CDR3nt: TGTGCCAGCAGCTTACGGACTAGCGGCACAGATACGCAGTATTTT
d_gene: .; v_gene: TRBV10-3; j_gene: TRBJ2-6; abundance: medium-sized; CDR3aa: CAISEPRAGFVLTF; CDR3nt: TGTGCCATCAGTGAGCCTAGGGCAGGGTTCGTCCTGACTTTC
d_gene: TRBD1; v_gene: TRBV7-2; j_gene: TRBJ2-5; abundance: many; CDR3aa: CASSLVGQGETQYF; CDR3nt: TGTGCCAGCAGCTTAGTAGGACAGGGTGAGACCCAGTACTTC
d_gene: .; v_gene: TRBV9; j_gene: TRBJ2-5; abundance: .; CDR3aa: CASSVSQKETQYF; CDR3nt: TGTGCCAGCAGCGTGTCTCAGAAGGAGACCCAGTACTTC
d_gene: .; v_gene: TRBV20-1; j_gene: TRBJ2-7; abundance: .; CDR3aa: CSARFPSGHYEQYF; CDR3nt: TGCAGTGCTAGGTTTCCGAGCGGGCACTACGAGCAGTACTTC
d_gene: .; v_gene: TRBV2; j_gene: TRBJ1-2; abundance: many; CDR3aa: CASSENNYGYTF; CDR3nt: TGTGCCAGCAGTGAAAATAACTATGGCTACACCTTC
d_gene: TRBD2; v_gene: TRBV10-2; j_gene: TRBJ2-5; abundance: many; CDR3aa: CASNVAGGLTQYF; CDR3nt: TGCGCCAGCAATGTAGCGGGGGGTTTGACCCAGTACTTC
d_gene: TRBD1; v_gene: TRBV6-1; j_gene: TRBJ2-5; abundance: .; CDR3aa: CASSDRDSHQETQYF; CDR3nt: TGTGCCAGCAGTGACCGGGACAGCCATCAAGAGACCCAGTACTTC
d_gene: TRBD1; v_gene: TRBV5-4; j_gene: TRBJ2-5; abundance: few; CDR3aa: CASSLYRGSGETQYF; CDR3nt: TGTGCCAGCAGCTTATACAGGGGGTCGGGAGAGACCCAGTACTTC
d_gene: .; v_gene: TRBV2; j_gene: TRBJ1-2; abundance: .; CDR3aa: CASSEREKDYTF; CDR3nt: TGTGCCAGCAGTGAGAGGGAAAAGGACTACACCTTC
d_gene: .; v_gene: TRBV7-9; j_gene: TRBJ2-3; abundance: few; CDR3aa: CASSPGFPTDTQYF; CDR3nt: TGTGCCAGCAGCCCTGGCTTCCCCACAGATACGCAGTATTTT
d_gene: TRBD2; v_gene: TRBV5-1; j_gene: TRBJ2-5; abundance: many; CDR3aa: CASSGPAGQETQYF; CDR3nt: TGCGCCAGCAGCGGCCCAGCGGGGCAAGAGACCCAGTACTTC
d_gene: .; v_gene: TRBV5-6; j_gene: TRBJ2-2; abundance: .; CDR3aa: CASSLDRRELFF; CDR3nt: TGTGCCAGCAGCTTGGATCGTCGGGAGCTGTTTTTT
d_gene: TRBD2; v_gene: TRBV12-3/TRBV12-4; j_gene: TRBJ2-3; abundance: few; CDR3aa: CASRVAGGPDTQYF; CDR3nt: TGTGCCAGCAGAGTAGCGGGGGGGCCAGATACGCAGTATTTT
d_gene: .; v_gene: TRBV5-4; j_gene: TRBJ1-1; abundance: few; CDR3aa: CASSLAGGGFPTEAFF; CDR3nt: TGTGCCAGCAGCTTGGCGGGGGGCGGCTTCCCCACTGAAGCTTTCTTT
d_gene: TRBD1; v_gene: TRBV18; j_gene: TRBJ1-6; abundance: few; CDR3aa: CASSPGQGAMSPLHF; CDR3nt: TGTGCCAGCTCACCCGGACAGGGGGCGATGTCACCCCTCCACTTT
d_gene: TRBD1; v_gene: TRBV18; j_gene: TRBJ1-5; abundance: .; CDR3aa: CASSNLAGGGVNQPQHF; CDR3nt: TGTGCCAGCTCAAACTTGGCAGGGGGCGGTGTAAATCAGCCCCAGCATTTT
d_gene: .; v_gene: TRBV4-1; j_gene: TRBJ2-1; abundance: many; CDR3aa: CASSQGRAGSVVEQFF; CDR3nt: TGCGCCAGCAGCCAAGGTAGGGCAGGGAGTGTAGTTGAGCAGTTCTTC
d_gene: .; v_gene: TRBV7-9; j_gene: TRBJ2-3; abundance: many; CDR3aa: CAGRSDRDTQYF; CDR3nt: TGTGCGGGCCGATCTGACAGGGATACGCAGTATTTT
d_gene: .; v_gene: TRBV20-1; j_gene: TRBJ1-1; abundance: .; CDR3aa: CSARVAGMNTEAFF; CDR3nt: TGCAGTGCTAGAGTGGCCGGCATGAACACTGAAGCTTTCTTT
d_gene: .; v_gene: TRBV24-1; j_gene: TRBJ1-6; abundance: few; CDR3aa: CATSDSGTANSPLHF; CDR3nt: TGTGCCACCAGTGACTCCGGGACGGCAAATTCACCCCTCCACTTT
d_gene: .; v_gene: TRBV5-1; j_gene: TRBJ1-2; abundance: many; CDR3aa: CASSVNRDGYTF; CDR3nt: TGCGCCAGCAGCGTAAACAGGGATGGCTACACCTTC
d_gene: .; v_gene: TRBV4-3; j_gene: TRBJ1-6; abundance: .; CDR3aa: CASSQDRLPEYNSPLHF; CDR3nt: TGCGCCAGCAGCCAAGATAGGCTTCCCGAGTATAATTCACCCCTCCACTTT
d_gene: .; v_gene: TRBV29-1; j_gene: TRBJ1-1; abundance: few; CDR3aa: CSVASQGNTEAFF; CDR3nt: TGCAGCGTTGCCTCGCAGGGGAACACTGAAGCTTTCTTT
d_gene: .; v_gene: TRBV11-2; j_gene: TRBJ2-3; abundance: many; CDR3aa: CASSSMDTQYF; CDR3nt: TGTGCCAGCAGCTCCATGGATACGCAGTATTTT
d_gene: .; v_gene: TRBV7-2; j_gene: TRBJ2-7; abundance: few; CDR3aa: CASSSDRRYEQYF; CDR3nt: TGTGCCAGCAGCTCGGACCGGAGATACGAGCAGTACTTC
d_gene: TRBD1; v_gene: TRBV19; j_gene: TRBJ1-6; abundance: .; CDR3aa: CASSQTGVNSPLHF; CDR3nt: TGTGCCAGTAGCCAGACAGGGGTTAATTCACCCCTCCACTTT
d_gene: .; v_gene: TRBV29-1; j_gene: TRBJ2-1; abundance: many; CDR3aa: CSVGAHNEQFF; CDR3nt: TGCAGCGTTGGTGCTCACAATGAGCAGTTCTTC
d_gene: TRBD1; v_gene: TRBV5-1; j_gene: TRBJ2-3; abundance: many; CDR3aa: CASSLVQGADTQYF; CDR3nt: TGCGCCAGCAGCTTGGTACAGGGGGCAGATACGCAGTATTTT
d_gene: .; v_gene: TRBV5-8; j_gene: TRBJ2-5; abundance: many; CDR3aa: CASSLHGGQETQYF; CDR3nt: TGTGCCAGCAGCCTCCACGGCGGCCAAGAGACCCAGTACTTC
d_gene: .; v_gene: TRBV27; j_gene: TRBJ2-1; abundance: many; CDR3aa: CASSYSGGRNEQFF; CDR3nt: TGTGCCAGCAGTTATTCGGGGGGCCGGAATGAGCAGTTCTTC
d_gene: .; v_gene: TRBV6-2/TRBV6-3; j_gene: TRBJ1-2; abundance: .; CDR3aa: CACTGPDTNYGYTF; CDR3nt: TGTGCCTGCACGGGGCCGGACACTAACTATGGCTACACCTTC
d_gene: TRBD1; v_gene: TRBV6-5; j_gene: TRBJ2-3; abundance: .; CDR3aa: CASSATGTAGYTQYF; CDR3nt: TGTGCCAGCAGCGCTACAGGGACAGCAGGATATACGCAGTATTTT
d_gene: .; v_gene: TRBV20-1; j_gene: TRBJ2-1; abundance: many; CDR3aa: CSAPDGVGEQFF; CDR3nt: TGCAGTGCTCCTGACGGGGTCGGTGAGCAGTTCTTC